The T cell receptor (beta chain) under discussion was sequenced for a study of T cells in tuberculosis. Study background: IGRA-negative adolescents, IGRA-positive adolescents with latent tuberculosis and adults with active tuberculosis formed this South African cohort. Findings and caveats of the study: GMM-specific TCRs were nearer to active tuberculosis alpha repertoires, suggesting expansion.

V trimming: 5 bases; J trimming: 1 base; junction bases outside the gene matches: 4. Germline values: CDR1 LNHNV, CDR2 YYDKDF (reference sequence). The CDR3 totals 16 residues. The data were produced by immunoSEQ multiplex PCR, yet TCRdb's version contains in-frame clones alone and is incomplete. The sample includes 30,000 to 35,000 clones, approximately 90% seen only once; the top ten take 2% to 2.5%. Notes on this clone: Antigen specificity is unknown.

Sequencing input: PBMCs. The source of this sequence is a donor aged 10 to 29 with latent tuberculosis or without tuberculosis infection. The J gene is TRBJ2-3, the V gene TRBV15; 12 bases map to TRBD2. CDR3 in amino acids: CATSDRLAGGTDTQYF. The CDR3 DNA sequence: TGTGCCACCAGCGACCGACTAGCGGGGGGCACAGATACGCAGTATTTT.